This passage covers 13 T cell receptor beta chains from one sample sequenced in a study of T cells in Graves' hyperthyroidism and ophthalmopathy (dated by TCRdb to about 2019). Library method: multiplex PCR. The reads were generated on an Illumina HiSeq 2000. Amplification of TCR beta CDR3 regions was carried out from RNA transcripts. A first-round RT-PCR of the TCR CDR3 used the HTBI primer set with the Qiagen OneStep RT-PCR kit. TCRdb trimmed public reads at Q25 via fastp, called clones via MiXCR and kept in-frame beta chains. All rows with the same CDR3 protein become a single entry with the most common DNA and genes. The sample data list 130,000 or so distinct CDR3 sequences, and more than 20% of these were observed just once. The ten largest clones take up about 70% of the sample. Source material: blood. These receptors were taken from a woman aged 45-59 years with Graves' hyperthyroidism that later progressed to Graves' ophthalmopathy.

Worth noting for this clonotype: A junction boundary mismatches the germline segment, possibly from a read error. The CDR3 sequence is CASGFPPPNSTLHF. DNA for the CDR3: TGTGCCAGCGGTTTCCCACCTCCTAATTCGACCCTCCACTTT. V is TRBV28 and J is TRBJ1-6; no definite D call. The CDR3 covers 14 residues. CDR1 and CDR2 (germline): MDHEN, SYDVKM.

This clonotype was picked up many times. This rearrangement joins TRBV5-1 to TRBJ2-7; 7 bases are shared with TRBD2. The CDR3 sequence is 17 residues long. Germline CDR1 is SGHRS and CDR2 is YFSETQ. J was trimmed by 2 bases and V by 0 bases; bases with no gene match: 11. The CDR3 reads CASSLARASGVPYEQYF. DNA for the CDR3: TGCGCCAGCAGCTTGGCGAGGGCGAGCGGGGTACCCTACGAGCAGTACTTC.

For the CDR3, the DNA is TGTGCCAGCAGTGGGATCGGGGTTCACAATGAGCAGTTCTTC. Translated: CASSGIGVHNEQFF. The gene calls are TRBV25-1 and TRBJ2-1; tentatively, D is TRBD2 (5 bases). V dropped 4 bases and J dropped 5 bases, with 12 bases sitting between them. From germline, CDR1 is MGHDK and CDR2 SYGVNS. CDR3 length: 14 amino acids.

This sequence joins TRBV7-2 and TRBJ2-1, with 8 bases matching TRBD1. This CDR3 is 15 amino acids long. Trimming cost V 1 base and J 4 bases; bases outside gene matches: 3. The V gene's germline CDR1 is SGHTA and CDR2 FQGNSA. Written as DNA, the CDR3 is TGTGCCAGCAGCTTAGACAGGGGGGAATACAATGAGCAGTTCTTC. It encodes CASSLDRGEYNEQFF.

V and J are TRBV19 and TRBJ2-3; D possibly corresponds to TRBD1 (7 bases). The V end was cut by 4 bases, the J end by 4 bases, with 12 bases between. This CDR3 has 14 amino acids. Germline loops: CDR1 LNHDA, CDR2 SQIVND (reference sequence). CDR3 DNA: TGTGCCAGTAGTACGGACAGGAGGGCAGATACGCAGTATTTT. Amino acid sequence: CASSTDRRADTQYF.

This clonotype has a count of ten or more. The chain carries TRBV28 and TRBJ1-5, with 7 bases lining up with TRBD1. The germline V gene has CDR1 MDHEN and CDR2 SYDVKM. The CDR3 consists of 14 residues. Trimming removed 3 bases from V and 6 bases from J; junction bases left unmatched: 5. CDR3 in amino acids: CASSFGAGGQPQHF. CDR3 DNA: TGTGCCAGCAGTTTCGGGGCAGGGGGTCAGCCCCAGCATTTT.

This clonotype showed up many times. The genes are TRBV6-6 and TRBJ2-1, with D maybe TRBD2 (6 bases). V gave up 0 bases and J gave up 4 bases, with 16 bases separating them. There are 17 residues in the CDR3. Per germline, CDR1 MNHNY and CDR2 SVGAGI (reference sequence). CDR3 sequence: CASSYSPTGLEYNEQFF. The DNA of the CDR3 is TGTGCCAGCAGTTACTCTCCTACGGGACTTGAGTACAATGAGCAGTTCTTC.

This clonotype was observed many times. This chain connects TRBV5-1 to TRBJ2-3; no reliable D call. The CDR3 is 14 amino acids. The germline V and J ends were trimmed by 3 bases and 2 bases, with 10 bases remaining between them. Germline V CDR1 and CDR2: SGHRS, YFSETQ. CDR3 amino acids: CASSWAPNTDTQYF. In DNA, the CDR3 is TGCGCCAGCAGCTGGGCCCCGAACACAGATACGCAGTATTTT.

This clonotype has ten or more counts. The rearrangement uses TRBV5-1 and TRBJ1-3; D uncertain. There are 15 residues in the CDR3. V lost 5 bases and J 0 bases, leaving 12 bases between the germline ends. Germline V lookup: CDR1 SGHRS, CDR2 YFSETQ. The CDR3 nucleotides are TGCGCCAGCAGAAGACTTGACTCCTCTGGAAACACCATATATTTT. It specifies CASRRLDSSGNTIYF.

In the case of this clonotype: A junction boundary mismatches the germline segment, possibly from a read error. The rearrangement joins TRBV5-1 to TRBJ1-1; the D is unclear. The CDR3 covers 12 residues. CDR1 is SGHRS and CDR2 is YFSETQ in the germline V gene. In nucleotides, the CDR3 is TGTGCCAGCAGCTTTATGGGATTGGTAGCTTTCTTT. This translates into CASSFMGLVAFF.

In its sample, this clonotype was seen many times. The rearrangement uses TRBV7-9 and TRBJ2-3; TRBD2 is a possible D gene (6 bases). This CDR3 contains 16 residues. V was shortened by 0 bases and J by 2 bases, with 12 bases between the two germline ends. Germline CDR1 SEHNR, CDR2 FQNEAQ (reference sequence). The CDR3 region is CASSLAGGIPTDTQYF. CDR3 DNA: TGTGCCAGCAGCTTAGCCGGAGGGATCCCCACAGATACGCAGTATTTT.

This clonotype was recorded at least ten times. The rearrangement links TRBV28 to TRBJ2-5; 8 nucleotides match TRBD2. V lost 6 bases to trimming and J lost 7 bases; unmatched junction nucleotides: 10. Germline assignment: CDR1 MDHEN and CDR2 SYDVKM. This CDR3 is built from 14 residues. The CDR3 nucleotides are TGTGCCAGCAGCCGGGGGGGGGCGAAGGTGACCCAGTACTTC. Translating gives CASSRGGAKVTQYF. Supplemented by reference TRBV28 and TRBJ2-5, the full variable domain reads DVKVTQSSRYLVKRTGEKVFLECVQDMDHENMFWYRQDPGLGLRLIYFSYDVKMKEKGDIPEGYSVSREKKERFSLILESASTNQTSMYLCASSRGGAKVTQYFGPGTRLLVL.

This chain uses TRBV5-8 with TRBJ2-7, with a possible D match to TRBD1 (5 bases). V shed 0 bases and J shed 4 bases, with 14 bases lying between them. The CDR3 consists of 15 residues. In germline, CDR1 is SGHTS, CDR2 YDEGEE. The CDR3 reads CASSLGWPGPYEQYF. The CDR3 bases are TGTGCCAGCAGCTTGGGTTGGCCAGGGCCTTACGAGCAGTACTTC.